The sequence of this T cell receptor (beta chain) was determined in a study of T cell responses to AZD1222 COVID-19 vaccine. Findings and limits, study-wide: Following two doses of AZD1222, Spike-specific TCR breadth and depth rose.

About this clone: Its antigen is still unknown.

Clones were read by immunoSEQ multiplex PCR, and TCRdb kept only the in-frame ones, dropping some. The sample table sets out about 140,000 clones. Germline CDR1 and CDR2: LNHDA and SQIVND (reference sequence). V gave up 3 bases and J gave up 5 bases, with 7 bases separating them. CDR3 length: 12 residues. The rearrangement uses TRBV19 and TRBJ1-1; D may be TRBD1 (5 bases). The sequencing input was peripheral blood. The source of this sequence is an adult in good health. CDR3 DNA: TGTGCCAGTAGTATTGCAGGGACTGAAGCTTTCTTT. Residues: CASSIAGTEAFF.